This T cell receptor (beta chain) was retrieved from a study of T-cell reconstitution after alpha-beta-depleted transplantation in children. A library of TCRbeta sequences, prepared with unique molecular identifiers, was generated. TCRdb recomputed calls from the PCR reads with MiXCR, one row per CDR3 protein. Of hundreds of thousands of distinct CDR3 sequences in the sample, approximately 15% were seen once. The table lists this clonotype with a few counts. Trimming cost V 4 bases and J 3 bases, with 6 bases left between them. The CDR3 length is 12 residues. Looked up from germline, CDR1 is MGHDK and CDR2 is SYGVNS.

This chain links TRBV25-1 with TRBJ1-1, with unresolved D. The source material was PBMCs from the stem cell graft donor, sampled from the stem cell graft. This sequence originates from a human donor who donated a stem cell graft to a child with acute myeloid leukemia. CDR3 DNA sequence: TGTGCCAGCAGTGGGGTAGACACTGAAGCTTTCTTT. Protein product: CASSGVDTEAFF. Full variable domain (outside the CDR3, taken from reference TRBV25-1 and TRBJ1-1): EADIYQTPRYLVIGTGKKITLECSQTMGHDKMYWYQQDPGMELHLIHYSYGVNSTEKGDLSSESTVSRIRTEHFPLTLESARPSHTSQYLCASSGVDTEAFFGQGTRLTVV.